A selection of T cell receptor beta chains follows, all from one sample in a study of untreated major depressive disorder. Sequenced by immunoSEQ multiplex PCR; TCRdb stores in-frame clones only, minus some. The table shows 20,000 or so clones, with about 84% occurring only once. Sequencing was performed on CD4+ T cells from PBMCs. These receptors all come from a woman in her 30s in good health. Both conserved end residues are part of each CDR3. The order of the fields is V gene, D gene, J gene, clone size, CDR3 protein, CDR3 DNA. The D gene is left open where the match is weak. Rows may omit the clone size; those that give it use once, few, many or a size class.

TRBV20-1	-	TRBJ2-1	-	CSARGRNEQFF	TGCAGTGCTAGAGGCCGGAATGAGCAGTTCTTC
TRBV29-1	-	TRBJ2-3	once	CSVVWLQEPDTQYF	TGCAGCGTTGTATGGCTGCAGGAGCCAGATACGCAGTATTTT
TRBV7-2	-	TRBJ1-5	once	CASSLSSGGNQPQHF	TGTGCCAGCAGCTTATCATCAGGCGGGAATCAGCCCCAGCATTTT
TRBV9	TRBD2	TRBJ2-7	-	CASSVSGRSPYEQYF	TGTGCCAGCAGCGTTAGCGGGAGGTCTCCCTACGAGCAGTACTTC
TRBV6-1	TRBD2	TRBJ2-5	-	CASSPGEGWEETQYF	TGTGCCAGCTCTCCCGGGGAGGGGTGGGAGGAGACCCAGTACTTC
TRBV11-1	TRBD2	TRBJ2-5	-	CASSGGTYQETQYF	TGTGCCAGCTCCGGGGGGACGTACCAAGAGACCCAGTACTTC
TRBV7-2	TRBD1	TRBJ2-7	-	CASSDDRGPYEQYF	TGTGCCAGCAGCGACGACAGGGGGCCCTACGAGCAGTACTTC
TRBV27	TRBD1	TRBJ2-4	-	CASSFSSQGAKNIQYF	TGTGCCAGCAGTTTCAGCTCACAGGGGGCCAAAAACATTCAGTACTTC
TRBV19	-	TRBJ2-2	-	CASSIGGNTGELFF	TGTGCCAGTAGTATTGGGGGCAACACCGGGGAGCTGTTTTTT
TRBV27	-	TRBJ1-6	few	CASSDPGFMNSPLHF	TGTGCCAGCAGTGACCCAGGGTTCATGAATTCACCCCTCCACTTT
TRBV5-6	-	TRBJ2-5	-	CASSSLDGAGLIPQYF	TGTGCCAGCAGTTCGCTGGATGGGGCGGGACTTATCCCCCAGTACTTC
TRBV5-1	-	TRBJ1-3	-	CASSFGTVRMGSGNTIYF	TGCGCCAGCAGCTTCGGGACGGTTAGGATGGGCTCCGGAAACACCATATATTTT
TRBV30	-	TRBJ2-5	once	CAWSEDVKTQYF	TGTGCCTGGAGTGAGGACGTGAAGACCCAGTACTTC
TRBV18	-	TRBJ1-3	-	CASSPLKSGSGNTIYF	TGTGCCAGCTCACCACTAAAGAGCGGTAGTGGAAACACCATATATTTT
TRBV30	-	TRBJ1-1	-	CAWRPKSRQLNTEAFF	TGTGCCTGGAGGCCCAAGTCCCGGCAACTGAACACTGAAGCTTTCTTT
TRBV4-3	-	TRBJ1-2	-	CASSQDLRWDGSYTF	TGCGCCAGCAGCCAAGATCTTCGGTGGGACGGAAGCTACACCTTC
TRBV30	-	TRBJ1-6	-	CAWSREGATYNSPLHF	TGTGCCTGGAGTAGGGAAGGGGCGACCTATAATTCACCCCTCCACTTT
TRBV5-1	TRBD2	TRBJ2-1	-	CASSAGTSDYNEQFF	TGCGCCAGCAGCGCCGGGACTAGCGACTACAATGAGCAGTTCTTC
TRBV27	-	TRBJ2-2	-	CASTALPGTGELFF	TGTGCCAGCACCGCCCTTCCGGGTACCGGGGAGCTGTTTTTT
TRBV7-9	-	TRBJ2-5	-	CASSFMEETQYF	TGTGCCAGCAGCTTCATGGAAGAGACCCAGTACTTC
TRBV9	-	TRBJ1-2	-	CASRRDANYGYTF	TGTGCCAGCAGAAGAGACGCTAACTATGGCTACACCTTC
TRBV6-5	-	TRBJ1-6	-	CAAGGSYNSPLHF	TGTGCTGCGGGCGGCTCCTATAATTCACCCCTCCACTTT
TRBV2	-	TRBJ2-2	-	CASKGLGNTGELFF	TGTGCCAGCAAAGGGCTAGGGAACACCGGGGAGCTGTTTTTT
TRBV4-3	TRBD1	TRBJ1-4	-	CASSPSRGPYEKLFF	TGCGCCAGCAGCCCCTCGAGGGGGCCTTACGAAAAACTGTTTTTT
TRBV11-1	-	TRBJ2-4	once	CASSSLGTLDIQYF	TGTGCCAGCAGCTCACTTGGGACGCTAGACATTCAGTACTTC
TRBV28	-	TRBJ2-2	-	CASSLFLGRTGELFF	TGTGCCAGCAGTCTGTTTTTGGGTAGAACCGGGGAGCTGTTTTTT
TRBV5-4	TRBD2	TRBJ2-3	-	CASSSIGAGGPDTQYF	TGTGCCAGCAGCAGTATAGGGGCGGGAGGGCCAGATACGCAGTATTTT
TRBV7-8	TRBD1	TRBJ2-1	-	CASVTGGQGAPTGQFF	TGTGCCAGCGTTACCGGGGGACAGGGGGCACCGACGGGGCAGTTCTTC
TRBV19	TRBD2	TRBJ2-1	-	CASSIDPGLATWNEQFF	TGTGCCAGTAGTATAGATCCAGGACTAGCGACGTGGAATGAGCAGTTCTTC
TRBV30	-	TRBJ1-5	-	CAWSRTENQPQHF	TGTGCCTGGAGTAGGACGGAAAATCAGCCCCAGCATTTT
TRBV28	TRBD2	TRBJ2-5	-	CASSPRGAGGRETQYF	TGTGCCAGCAGTCCCCGCGGCGCGGGAGGGAGAGAGACCCAGTACTTC
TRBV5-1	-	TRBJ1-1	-	CASSPLVGAVTEAFF	TGCGCCAGCAGCCCCCTGGTGGGGGCGGTCACTGAAGCTTTCTTT
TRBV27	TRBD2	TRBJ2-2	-	CASRRRTSGNTGELFF	TGTGCCAGCAGGCGCCGGACTAGCGGGAACACCGGGGAGCTGTTTTTT
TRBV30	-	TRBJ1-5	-	CAWSTGARQPQHF	TGTGCCTGGAGTACCGGGGCTAGGCAGCCCCAGCATTTT
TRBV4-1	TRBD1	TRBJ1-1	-	CASSLTGTGATTEAFF	TGCGCCAGCAGTCTTACCGGGACAGGGGCAACCACTGAAGCTTTCTTT
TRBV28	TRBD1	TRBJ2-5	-	CASSSRTNRGRWETQYF	TGTGCCAGCAGTTCACGAACCAACAGGGGGCGGTGGGAGACCCAGTACTTC
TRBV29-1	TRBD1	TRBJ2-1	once	CSGGQAYNEQFF	TGCAGCGGGGGACAGGCCTACAATGAGCAGTTCTTC
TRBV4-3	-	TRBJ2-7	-	CASSQTRSAYEQYF	TGCGCCAGCAGCCAAACTCGAAGCGCATACGAGCAGTACTTC
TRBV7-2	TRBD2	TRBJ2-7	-	CASSLSGLAYSSYEQYF	TGTGCCAGCAGCTTATCGGGACTAGCGTATAGCTCCTACGAGCAGTACTTC
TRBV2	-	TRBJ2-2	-	CASGGLITGELFF	TGTGCCAGCGGAGGACTGATCACCGGGGAGCTGTTTTTT
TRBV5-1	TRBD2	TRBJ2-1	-	CASRGLAGANNEQFF	TGCGCCAGCAGAGGACTAGCGGGGGCTAACAATGAGCAGTTCTTC
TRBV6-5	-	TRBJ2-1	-	CASRRTGNSEQFF	TGTGCCAGCAGGCGGACGGGGAACAGTGAGCAGTTCTTC
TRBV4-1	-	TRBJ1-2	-	CASSQLTGTDGYTF	TGCGCCAGCAGCCAGCTTACAGGGACGGATGGCTACACCTTC